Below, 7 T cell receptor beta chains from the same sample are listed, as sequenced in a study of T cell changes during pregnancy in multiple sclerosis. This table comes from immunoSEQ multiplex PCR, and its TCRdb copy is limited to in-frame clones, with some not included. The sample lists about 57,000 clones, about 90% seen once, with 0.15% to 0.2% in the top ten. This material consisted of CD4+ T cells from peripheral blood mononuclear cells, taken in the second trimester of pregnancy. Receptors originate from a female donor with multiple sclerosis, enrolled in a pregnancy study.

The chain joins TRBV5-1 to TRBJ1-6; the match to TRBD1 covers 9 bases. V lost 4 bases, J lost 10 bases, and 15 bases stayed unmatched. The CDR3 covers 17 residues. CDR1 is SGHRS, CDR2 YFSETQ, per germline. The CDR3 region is CASSRDRVEAGNSPLHF. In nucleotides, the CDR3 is TGCGCCAGCAGCAGGGACAGGGTGGAAGCTGGTAACTCACCCCTCCACTTT.

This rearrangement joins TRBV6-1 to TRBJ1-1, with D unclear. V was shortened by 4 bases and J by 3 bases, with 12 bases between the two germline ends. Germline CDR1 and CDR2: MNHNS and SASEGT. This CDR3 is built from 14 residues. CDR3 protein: CASSVYELYTEAFF. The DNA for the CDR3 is TGTGCCAGCAGTGTATATGAGTTGTACACTGAAGCTTTCTTT.

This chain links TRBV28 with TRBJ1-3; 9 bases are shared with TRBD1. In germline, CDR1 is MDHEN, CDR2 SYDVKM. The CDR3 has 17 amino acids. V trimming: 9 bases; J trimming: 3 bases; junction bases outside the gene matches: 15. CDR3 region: CASRTGTGLRGGNTIYF. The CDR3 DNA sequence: TGTGCCAGTCGAACCGGGACAGGGCTCCGGGGTGGAAACACCATATATTTT. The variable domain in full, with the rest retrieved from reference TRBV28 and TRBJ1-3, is DVKVTQSSRYLVKRTGEKVFLECVQDMDHENMFWYRQDPGLGLRLIYFSYDVKMKEKGDIPEGYSVSREKKERFSLILESASTNQTSMYLCASRTGTGLRGGNTIYFGEGSWLTVV.

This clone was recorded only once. The CDR3 is CASRAGSGTRVDEQYF. CDR3 bases: TGTGCCAGCAGGGCAGGTTCCGGGACTAGAGTGGACGAGCAGTACTTC. The chain employs TRBV27 and TRBJ2-7; 8 bases are a match to TRBD2. This CDR3 is built from 16 residues. The germline gives CDR1 MNHEY, CDR2 SMNVEV (reference sequence). Trimming at V came to 6 bases and at J to 5 bases, leaving 15 bases not matched to a gene.

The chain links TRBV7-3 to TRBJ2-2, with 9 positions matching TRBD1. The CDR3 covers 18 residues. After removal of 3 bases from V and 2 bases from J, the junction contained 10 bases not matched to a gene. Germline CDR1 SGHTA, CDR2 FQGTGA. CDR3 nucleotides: TGTGCCAGCAGCTTTAGCTCCTTGGACAGGGGTAACACCGGGGAGCTGTTTTTT. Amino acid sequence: CASSFSSLDRGNTGELFF.

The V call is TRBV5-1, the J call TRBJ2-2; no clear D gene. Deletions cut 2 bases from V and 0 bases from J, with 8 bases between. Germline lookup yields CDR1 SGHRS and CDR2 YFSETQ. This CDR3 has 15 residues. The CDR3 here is CASSFGTANTGELFF. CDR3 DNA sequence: TGCGCCAGCAGCTTCGGTACCGCGAACACCGGGGAGCTGTTTTTT. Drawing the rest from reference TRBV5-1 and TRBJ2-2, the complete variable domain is KAGVTQTPRYLIKTRGQQVTLSCSPISGHRSVSWYQQTPGQGLQFLFEYFSETQRNKGNFPGRFSGRQFSNSRSEMNVSTLELGDSALYLCASSFGTANTGELFFGEGSRLTVL.

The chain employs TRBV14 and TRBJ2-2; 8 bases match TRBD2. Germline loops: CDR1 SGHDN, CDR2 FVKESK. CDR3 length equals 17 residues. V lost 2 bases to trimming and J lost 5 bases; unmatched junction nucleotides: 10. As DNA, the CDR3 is TGTGCCAGCAGCCAACTAGCGGGCAACCAGAGGACCGGGGAGCTGTTTTTT. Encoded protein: CASSQLAGNQRTGELFF.